This T cell receptor beta chain was recovered during a study of tumor-infiltrating lymphocytes in oesophageal squamous cell carcinoma. Between the trimmed V and J ends, which lost 6 bases and 4 bases, there was a span of 15 bases. This CDR3 spans 14 amino acids. A single record per CDR3 protein comes from TCRdb applying MiXCR to the PCR reads. The sample shows 15,000 to 20,000 distinct CDR3 sequences, around 43% of them seen only once. The sequence derives from a female donor with esophageal squamous cell carcinoma. The sample taken for sequencing was normal esophageal tissue next to the tumor. The chain uses TRBV12-3 or TRBV12-4 and TRBJ1-2; D is ambiguous. The CDR3 reads CASSRTAAGYGYTF. CDR3 bases: TGTGCCAGCAGCCGGACTGCAGCTGGCTATGGCTACACCTTC.